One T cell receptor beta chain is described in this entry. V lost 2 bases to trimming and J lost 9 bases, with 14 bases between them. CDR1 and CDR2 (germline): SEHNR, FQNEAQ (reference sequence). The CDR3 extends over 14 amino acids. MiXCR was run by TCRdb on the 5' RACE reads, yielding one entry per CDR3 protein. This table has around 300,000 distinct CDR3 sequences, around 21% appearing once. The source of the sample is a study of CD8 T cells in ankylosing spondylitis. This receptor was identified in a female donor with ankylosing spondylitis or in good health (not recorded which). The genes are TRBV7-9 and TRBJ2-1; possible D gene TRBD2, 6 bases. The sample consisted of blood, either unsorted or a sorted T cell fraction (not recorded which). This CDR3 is CASSLSNYGGEQFF. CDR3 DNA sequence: TGTGCCAGCAGCTTATCCAATTACGGGGGTGAGCAGTTCTTC.